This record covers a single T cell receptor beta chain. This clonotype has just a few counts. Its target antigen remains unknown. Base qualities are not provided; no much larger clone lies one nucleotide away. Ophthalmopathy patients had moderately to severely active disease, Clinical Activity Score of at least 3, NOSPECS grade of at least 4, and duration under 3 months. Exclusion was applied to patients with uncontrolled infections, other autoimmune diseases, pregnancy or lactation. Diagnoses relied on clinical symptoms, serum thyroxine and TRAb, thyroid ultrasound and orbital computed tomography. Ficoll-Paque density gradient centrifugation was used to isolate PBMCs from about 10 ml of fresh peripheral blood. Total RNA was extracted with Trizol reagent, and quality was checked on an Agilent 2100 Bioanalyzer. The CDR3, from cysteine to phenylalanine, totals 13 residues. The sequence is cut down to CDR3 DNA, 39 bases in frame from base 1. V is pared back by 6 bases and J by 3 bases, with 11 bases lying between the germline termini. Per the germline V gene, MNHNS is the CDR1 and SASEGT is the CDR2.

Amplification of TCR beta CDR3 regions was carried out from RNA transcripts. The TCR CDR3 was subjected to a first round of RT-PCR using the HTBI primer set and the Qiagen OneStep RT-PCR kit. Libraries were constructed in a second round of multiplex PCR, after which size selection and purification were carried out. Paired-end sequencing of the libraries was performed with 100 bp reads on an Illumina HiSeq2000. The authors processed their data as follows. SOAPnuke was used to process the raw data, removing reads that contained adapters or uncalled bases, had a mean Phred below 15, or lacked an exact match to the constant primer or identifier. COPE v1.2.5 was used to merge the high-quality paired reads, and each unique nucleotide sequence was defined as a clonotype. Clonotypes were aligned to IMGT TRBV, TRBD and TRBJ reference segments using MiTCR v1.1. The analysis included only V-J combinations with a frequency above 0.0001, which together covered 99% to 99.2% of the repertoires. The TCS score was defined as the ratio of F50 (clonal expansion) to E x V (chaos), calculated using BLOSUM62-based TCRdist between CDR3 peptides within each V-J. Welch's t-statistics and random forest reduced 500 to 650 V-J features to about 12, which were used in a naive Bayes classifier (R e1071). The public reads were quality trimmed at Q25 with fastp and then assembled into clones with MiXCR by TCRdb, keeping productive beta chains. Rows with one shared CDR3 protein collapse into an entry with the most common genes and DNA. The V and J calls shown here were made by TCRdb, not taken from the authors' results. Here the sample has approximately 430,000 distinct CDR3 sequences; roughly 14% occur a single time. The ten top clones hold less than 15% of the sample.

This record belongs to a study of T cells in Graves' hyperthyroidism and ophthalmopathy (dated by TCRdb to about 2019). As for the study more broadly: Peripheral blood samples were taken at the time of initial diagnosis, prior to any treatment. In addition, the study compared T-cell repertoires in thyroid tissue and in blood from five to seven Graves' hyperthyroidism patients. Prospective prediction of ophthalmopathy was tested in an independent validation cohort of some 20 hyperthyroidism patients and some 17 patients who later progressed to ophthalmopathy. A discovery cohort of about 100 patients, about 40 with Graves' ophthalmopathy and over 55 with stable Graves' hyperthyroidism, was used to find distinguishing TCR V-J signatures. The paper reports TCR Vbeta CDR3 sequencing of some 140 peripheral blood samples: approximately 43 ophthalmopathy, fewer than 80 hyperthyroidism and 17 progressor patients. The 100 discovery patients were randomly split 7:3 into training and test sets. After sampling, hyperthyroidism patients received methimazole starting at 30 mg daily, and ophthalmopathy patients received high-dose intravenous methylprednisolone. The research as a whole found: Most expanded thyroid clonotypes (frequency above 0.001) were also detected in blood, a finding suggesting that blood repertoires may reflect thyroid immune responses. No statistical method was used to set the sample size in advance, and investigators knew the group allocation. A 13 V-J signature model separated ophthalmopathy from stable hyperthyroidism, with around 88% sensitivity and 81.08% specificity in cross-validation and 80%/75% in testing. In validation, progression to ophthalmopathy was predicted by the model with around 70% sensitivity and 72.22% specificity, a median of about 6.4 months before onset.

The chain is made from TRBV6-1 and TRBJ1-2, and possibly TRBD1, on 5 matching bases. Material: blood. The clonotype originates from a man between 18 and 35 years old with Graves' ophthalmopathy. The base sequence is TGTGCCAGCAGGCAACAGGAGCACTATGGCTACACCTTC. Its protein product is CASRQQEHYGYTF.